The present T cell receptor beta chain was sequenced within a study of control samples from healthy donors and cancer patients (dated by TCRdb to 2019 to 2021). The library was built by means of the immunoSEQ multiplex PCR assay. TCRdb took over this immuneACCESS table, retaining in-frame rearrangements with V and J assigned. Such tables are incomplete; in checked studies, under half of the missing clones stem from an unresolved V gene, and the remainder is unexplained. The sample includes 150,000 to 200,000 clones, with around 90% observed a single time. The biggest ten clones account for about 0.73% of the sample. The trim is 1 base for V and 5 bases for J, with a gap of 3 bases between the germline ends. From cysteine to phenylalanine, the CDR3 is 12 amino acids long. Of all the DNA, just the CDR3 is kept, 36 bases in frame from base 1. From a lookup of the germline V gene (reference sequence), CDR1 and CDR2 are SEHNR and FQNEAQ.

As regards this clone: Its antigen is currently not known. Per-base qualities were not stored, and no clone one base away is much larger.

Sequences were obtained from blood. The source of this sequence is a woman aged 25 to 39 in good health. The receptor chain draws on TRBV7-9 and TRBJ1-5; the D gene remains uncertain. CDR3 reads: CASSLDHQPQHF. The sequence in DNA is TGTGCCAGCAGCTTAGACCATCAGCCCCAGCATTTT.